This T cell receptor (beta chain) was captured by sequencing in a study of blood T cell repertoires in COVID-19. Across the whole study: Specimens from acute and convalescent COVID-19 originated in the United States, Italy and Spain. PBMCs, B-cell-depleted T cells, or T cells provided the cDNA or gDNA that made up the material.

Germline CDR1 SGDLS, CDR2 YYNGEE. This CDR3 spans 14 amino acids. V was pared by 2 bases and J by 2 bases, with 2 bases of the junction left unmatched. Study processing details: Scientists estimated how many nucleated cells there were by amplifying reference gene primers. Only in-frame clones appear in the TCRdb table, and some are missing; sequencing was by immunoSEQ multiplex PCR. V, J and clone size are those of that table, while D and trimming were read from the DNA. Of approximately 23,000 clones listed, over 85% are singletons. This chain uses TRBV9 with TRBJ2-7; TRBD1 aligns across 9 bases. This clonotype was sampled from a woman aged 80 or over with active COVID-19. Sample: peripheral blood. This chain's CDR3 is CASSVTGGPYEQYF. In nucleotides, the CDR3 is TGTGCCAGCAGCGTCACAGGGGGCCCCTACGAGCAGTACTTC.